These 31 T cell receptor beta chains were all obtained from the same sample, sequenced in a study of blood T cells in healthy people across ages. Primed by a sample-barcoded 5' primer and a J-beta primer mix, a second PCR proceeded for roughly 7 to 12 cycles. TCRdb re-derived calls from the 5' RACE reads in MiXCR, one entry per CDR3 protein. The sample lists around 400,000 distinct CDR3 sequences; roughly half were seen once. The specimen sequenced was blood. These receptors came from a man in his 60s in good health.

This clonotype appeared many times. The chain employs TRBV6-5 and TRBJ2-7; 7 bases fit TRBD1. The CDR3 runs to 14 residues. Germline values: CDR1 MNHEY, CDR2 SVGAGI. The V segment lost 2 bases and the J segment 7 bases; nucleotides outside the gene matches: 8. The CDR3 sequence: CASSYTGTVREQYF. CDR3 DNA sequence: TGTGCCAGCAGTTACACAGGGACAGTGAGGGAGCAGTACTTC.

This clonotype occurred a few times. V usage is TRBV29-1 and J usage is TRBJ2-4; tentatively, D is TRBD1 (6 bases). The V gene's germline CDR1 is SQVTM and CDR2 ANQGSEA. CDR3 length: 13 amino acids. V was cut by 7 bases and J by 3 bases, with 13 bases left in between. CDR3 protein: CSAFTGNKNIQYF. Here the CDR3 DNA reads TGCAGCGCATTCACAGGGAACAAAAACATTCAGTACTTC. Drawing the rest from reference TRBV29-1 and TRBJ2-4, the complete variable domain is SAVISQKPSRDICQRGTSLTIQCQVDSQVTMMFWYRQQPGQSLTLIATANQGSEATYESGFVIDKFPISRPNLTFSTLTVSNMSPEDSSIYLCSAFTGNKNIQYFGAGTRLSVL.

Only one count was recorded for this clonotype. V and J are TRBV3-1 and TRBJ1-4; D gene uncertain. The CDR3 sequence is 15 residues long. CDR1 and CDR2 from the germline V gene are LGHDT and YNNKEL (reference sequence). Trimming stripped 4 bases from V and 5 bases from J, with 14 bases between. The CDR3 nucleotides are TGTGCCAGCAGCCCAAGCTCACTGGCCAATGAAAAACTGTTTTTT. This sequence encodes CASSPSSLANEKLFF.

This clonotype has only a few counts. A single base separates this from a much larger clone, so it may be a read error. The chain uses TRBV20-1 and TRBJ2-1; D remains unclear. Per the germline V gene, CDR1 is DFQATT and CDR2 is SNEGSKA (reference sequence). CDR3 length equals 12 residues. Trimming shortened V by 6 bases and J by 6 bases, and 12 bases separated the two germline ends. CDR3 nucleotides: TGCAGTGCCGGTAGGCCACTCAATGAGCAGTTCTTC. Protein: CSAGRPLNEQFF.

The rearrangement links TRBV7-2 to TRBJ2-7; D is perhaps TRBD1 (6 bases). The CDR3 consists of 16 residues. CDR1 is SGHTA, CDR2 FQGNSA, per germline. The ends were cut back, 1 base at V and 0 bases at J, with 13 bases in the middle. The CDR3 coding sequence is TGTGCCAGCAGCTTAGATGGACAGTGGAGCTCCTACGAGCAGTACTTC. This codes for CASSLDGQWSSYEQYF. Full variable domain (rest looked up from reference TRBV7-2 and TRBJ2-7): GAGVSQSPSNKVTEKGKDVELRCDPISGHTALYWYRQSLGQGLEFLIYFQGNSAPDKSGLPSDRFSAERTGGSVSTLTIQRTQQEDSAVYLCASSLDGQWSSYEQYFGPGTRLTVT.

The chain combines TRBV29-1 with TRBJ2-7; 8 nucleotides agree with TRBD2. The CDR3 is made up of 14 amino acids. Germline CDR1 is SQVTM and CDR2 is ANQGSEA. With V trimmed by 4 bases and J by 1 base, 6 bases remained unmatched. CDR3 coding DNA: TGCAGCGTTGTATTCGGGAGGGGGTCCTACGAGCAGTACTTC. It is translated as CSVVFGRGSYEQYF.

The chain employs TRBV12-3 or TRBV12-4 and TRBJ1-5; D gene uncertain. The ends were cut back, 3 bases at V and 4 bases at J, with 10 bases in the middle. The CDR3 is 14 amino acids. CDR3 in DNA: TGTGCCAGCAGTTTTCGGGCCCGAAATCAGCCCCAGCATTTT. This gives the protein CASSFRARNQPQHF.

The chain recombines TRBV5-1 with TRBJ1-1; possibly TRBD1 for D (5 bases). Germline-derived CDR1 and CDR2 are SGHRS and YFSETQ. V was pared by 4 bases and J by 6 bases, with 10 bases between. The CDR3 length is 12 residues. The CDR3: CASSLRGSEAFF. The DNA of the CDR3 is TGCGCCAGCAGCCTAAGGGGATCTGAAGCTTTCTTT.

This clonotype showed up just a few times. V usage is TRBV20-1 and J usage is TRBJ1-6; D not certain. The V and J ends lost 3 bases and 6 bases respectively, with 9 bases between them. The CDR3 covers 13 residues. Germline CDR1 DFQATT, CDR2 SNEGSKA (reference sequence). This CDR3 reads CSASPDFNSPLHF. The DNA for the CDR3 is TGCAGTGCTAGTCCGGATTTTAATTCACCCCTCCACTTT.

This clonotype has a handful of counts. V gene TRBV11-1 combines with J gene TRBJ2-5; D possibly corresponds to TRBD1 (5 bases). Germline CDR1 reads SGHAT; CDR2 reads FQDESV (reference sequence). The CDR3 loop spans 17 amino acids. V gave up 1 base and J gave up 5 bases, with 20 bases separating them. CDR3 sequence: CASSLGARGDQGETQYF. In DNA form, the CDR3 reads TGTGCCAGCAGCTTAGGGGCTAGGGGCGACCAGGGCGAGACCCAGTACTTC. The full variable domain, in which reference TRBV11-1 and TRBJ2-5 provide the parts outside the CDR3, is EAEVAQSPRYKITEKSQAVAFWCDPISGHATLYWYRQILGQGPELLVQFQDESVVDDSQLPKDRFSAERLKGVDSTLKIQPAELGDSAMYLCASSLGARGDQGETQYFGPGTRLLVL.

There are a few counts of this clonotype. This chain connects TRBV5-1 to TRBJ2-1, with TRBD1 matching over 8 bases. Trimming removed 4 bases from V and 1 base from J; junction bases left unmatched: 16. The CDR3 is 19 amino acids. Germline assignment: CDR1 SGHRS and CDR2 YFSETQ. In DNA form, the CDR3 reads TGCGCCAGCAGCCCTATGGGACAGGAGGGACGGGCGTCCTACAATGAGCAGTTCTTC. Translated, it gives CASSPMGQEGRASYNEQFF.

This clonotype occurred many times. The V gene is TRBV3-1, the J gene TRBJ2-3; TRBD1 might be the D (6 bases). V lost 3 bases and J 6 bases, leaving 16 bases between the germline ends. The CDR3 sequence is 15 residues long. Looked up from germline, CDR1 is LGHDT and CDR2 is YNNKEL (reference sequence). In nucleotides, the CDR3 is TGTGCCAGCAGCCAGGATCACTACAGGGTTGATACGCAGTATTTT. Translation gives CASSQDHYRVDTQYF.

This clonotype was seen at least ten times. This chain joins TRBV28 and TRBJ2-1; TRBD2 aligns across 11 bases. Germline values: CDR1 MDHEN, CDR2 SYDVKM. The CDR3 covers 16 residues. V trimming: 1 base; J trimming: 5 bases; junction bases outside the gene matches: 4. The CDR3 spells CASSLFTSGSNNEQFF. DNA of the CDR3: TGTGCCAGCAGTTTATTTACTAGCGGGAGTAACAATGAGCAGTTCTTC. Using reference TRBV28 and TRBJ2-1 for the parts outside the CDR3, the full variable domain is DVKVTQSSRYLVKRTGEKVFLECVQDMDHENMFWYRQDPGLGLRLIYFSYDVKMKEKGDIPEGYSVSREKKERFSLILESASTNQTSMYLCASSLFTSGSNNEQFFGPGTRLTVL.

In this sample, this clonotype turned up many times. The CDR3 DNA sequence: TGTGCCAGCAGCCTGCGGGAGGGGAGCTACACCTTC. It specifies CASSLREGSYTF. The V gene is TRBV5-4, the J gene TRBJ1-2; possibly TRBD1 for D (5 bases). V gave up 4 bases and J gave up 9 bases, with 13 bases separating them. CDR1 and CDR2 from the germline V gene are SGHNT and YYREEE (reference sequence). This CDR3 spans 12 amino acids.

The rearrangement joins TRBV3-1 to TRBJ2-1, with D unclear. The length of the CDR3 is 12 residues. Trimming took 4 bases from V and 9 from J, leaving 10 bases between them. The germline V gene encodes CDR1 LGHDT and CDR2 YNNKEL (reference sequence). CDR3 nucleotide sequence: TGTGCCAGCAGCCTGATCTCTGCTGAGCAGTTCTTC. Amino acids: CASSLISAEQFF.

This clonotype was seen a few times. The V gene is TRBV6-2 or TRBV6-3, the J gene TRBJ2-1; D might be TRBD1 (6 bases). In germline, CDR1 is MNHEY, CDR2 SVGEGT. CDR3 length: 14 amino acids. V was clipped by 5 bases and J by 10 bases, with 18 bases between them. CDR3 in amino acids: CASSKQGASGEQFF. The CDR3 bases are TGTGCCAGCAGTAAACAGGGCGCTTCAGGGGAGCAGTTCTTC.

This clonotype was counted only a few times. The rearrangement joins TRBV20-1 to TRBJ2-3; D not resolved. CDR1 is DFQATT, CDR2 SNEGSKA, per germline (reference sequence). The V gene lost 0 bases and the J gene lost 0 bases, with 10 bases spanning the gap. The CDR3 is made up of 15 amino acids. The CDR3 bases are TGCAGTGCTAGAGATCCCGCGGCAAGCACAGATACGCAGTATTTT. Encoded protein: CSARDPAASTDTQYF.

The chain links TRBV6-5 to TRBJ2-3; TRBD2 matches at 10 bases. The germline CDR1 and CDR2 sequences are MNHEY and SVGAGI. The CDR3 has 15 residues. V trimming: 6 bases; J trimming: 4 bases; junction bases outside the gene matches: 7. The CDR3 reads CASSRAGGRADTQYF. As DNA, the CDR3 is TGTGCCAGCAGCCGAGCGGGAGGGCGGGCAGATACGCAGTATTTT.

The V and J genes are TRBV7-2 and TRBJ2-5; D is perhaps TRBD2 (6 bases). The CDR3 spans 16 residues. Germline CDR1 is SGHTA and CDR2 is FQGNSA. The V and J ends lost 4 bases and 4 bases respectively, with 19 bases between them. The CDR3 region is CASSSQTGEVVETQYF. CDR3 nucleotide sequence: TGTGCCAGCAGCTCCCAGACGGGGGAAGTAGTAGAGACCCAGTACTTC.

This chain links TRBV27 with TRBJ1-4, with D hard to call. The CDR3 contains 15 residues. Germline-derived CDR1 and CDR2 are MNHEY and SMNVEV (reference sequence). Deletions cut 3 bases from V and 0 bases from J, with 8 bases between. In DNA, the CDR3 is TGTGCCAGCAGTTTGGTGGGAGCAACTAATGAAAAACTGTTTTTT. It yields the protein CASSLVGATNEKLFF.

V and J are TRBV25-1 and TRBJ2-7; D remains unclear. Germline CDR1 is MGHDK and CDR2 is SYGVNS. Trimming removed 4 bases at V and 4 bases at J, with 5 bases between. This CDR3 is built from 11 residues. The CDR3 region has the DNA TGTGCCAGCAGTGGATTGTACGAGCAGTACTTC. Translating gives CASSGLYEQYF.

This clonotype was found many times. The V call is TRBV6-5, the J call TRBJ2-7; the D is unclear. The length of the CDR3 is 12 residues. Per germline, CDR1 MNHEY and CDR2 SVGAGI. Between the trimmed V and J ends, which lost 8 bases and 9 bases, there was a span of 17 bases. The CDR3 DNA is TGTGCCAGCTCTAAGGTGGGCGTTAGGCAGTACTTC. This translates into CASSKVGVRQYF.

The chain uses TRBV7-6 and TRBJ1-2; TRBD1 aligns across 9 bases. Germline CDR1 is SGHVS and CDR2 is FNYEAQ. The CDR3 length is 16 residues. The junction had 13 bases not matched to a gene; V was cut back by 5 bases and J by 6 bases. The CDR3 nucleotides read TGTGCCAGCAGCCCCTTTCAGACAGGGGGGGAGAATGGCTACACCTTC. Its protein is CASSPFQTGGENGYTF. The variable domain in full, completed from reference TRBV7-6 and TRBJ1-2, reads GAGVSQSPRYKVTKRGQDVALRCDPISGHVSLYWYRQALGQGPEFLTYFNYEAQQDKSGLPNDRFSAERPEGSISTLTIQRTEQRDSAMYRCASSPFQTGGENGYTFGSGTRLTVV.

The chain employs TRBV6-2 or TRBV6-3 and TRBJ1-2; 7 bases agree with TRBD1. Germline trimming cut 7 bases from V and 12 bases from J; bases unmatched to any gene: 14. Germline assignment: CDR1 MNHEY and CDR2 SVGEGT. The CDR3 sequence is 13 residues long. CDR3 protein: CASKDRALLENTF. As DNA, the CDR3 is TGTGCCAGCAAAGACAGGGCCTTATTGGAAAACACCTTC.

This clonotype came up a few times. The chain employs TRBV6-2 or TRBV6-3 and TRBJ2-7; 8 bases are shared with TRBD1. CDR1 is MNHEY and CDR2 is SVGEGT in the germline V gene. V dropped 2 bases and J dropped 9; count of bases not matched to a gene: 6. The CDR3 has 13 amino acids. The CDR3 protein is CASSYVDRAWQYF. The CDR3 nucleotides are TGTGCCAGCAGTTACGTGGACAGGGCGTGGCAGTACTTC.

The chain has TRBV5-1 and TRBJ2-1; D is undetermined. Germline V gene data show CDR1 as SGHRS and CDR2 as YFSETQ. The V and J ends lost 0 bases and 10 bases respectively, with 8 bases between them. This CDR3 has 12 amino acids. The CDR3 DNA reads TGCGCCAGCAGCTTGGCCGAGGTGGAGCAGTTCTTC. Translation: CASSLAEVEQFF.

Regarding this clonotype: A much larger clonotype is one base distant, so this may be a read error. The chain carries TRBV20-1 and TRBJ2-4; TRBD1 matches at 9 bases. The V and J ends lost 0 bases and 13 bases, in that order; junction bases with no gene match: 10. The CDR3 totals 14 residues. Germline V gene lookup returns CDR1 DFQATT and CDR2 SNEGSKA (reference sequence). For the CDR3, the DNA is TGCAGTGCTAGAGACCCAACAGGGGGCGGAGAGCAGTACTTC. Encoded protein: CSARDPTGGGEQYF.

This clonotype was detected once. The rearrangement uses TRBV24-1 and TRBJ2-3, with 9 nucleotides matching TRBD1. V was pared by 4 bases and J by 2 bases, with 3 bases of the junction left unmatched. The CDR3 extends over 15 amino acids. CDR1 is KGHDR and CDR2 is SFDVKD in the germline V gene. Here the CDR3 DNA reads TGTGCCACCAGTGAGGGACAGGGATTCACAGATACGCAGTATTTT. Residues: CATSEGQGFTDTQYF.

Comment on this clonotype: An end of the junction differs from the germline gene, which may be a read error. The CDR3 DNA follows: TGTGCCAGCGGCCAAGATACGATGGGACAGGAGACTACTAACTATGGCTACACCTTC. It encodes CASGQDTMGQETTNYGYTF. J is TRBJ1-2 and V is TRBV14, with 8 positions matching TRBD1. There are 19 residues in the CDR3. The germline V gene encodes CDR1 SGHDN and CDR2 FVKESK. Together with reference TRBV14 and TRBJ1-2, the CDR3 gives the full variable domain: EAGVTQFPSHSVIEKGQTVTLRCDPISGHDNLYWYRRVMGKEIKFLLHFVKESKQDESGMPNNRFLAERTGGTYSTLKVQPAELEDSGVYFCASGQDTMGQETTNYGYTFGSGTRLTVV.

The table lists this clonotype with a few counts. The chain couples TRBV29-1 to TRBJ2-5, with TRBD1 as a possible D gene (7 bases). The tail of the sequence fits TRBJ2-7 better, so the J call may be wrong. The V gene's germline CDR1 is SQVTM and CDR2 ANQGSEA. The CDR3 is made up of 16 amino acids. The CDR3 region is CSVDNVGGQGGDEQYF. DNA for the CDR3: TGCAGCGTTGATAATGTAGGAGGGCAGGGGGGAGACGAGCAGTACTTC.

CDR3 nucleotides: TGTGCCAGCAGCCGACGGACCTCCTACAATGAGCAGTTCTTC. As protein: CASSRRTSYNEQFF. The chain employs TRBV7-2 and TRBJ2-1; D call uncertain. This CDR3 region has 14 residues. Trimming shortened V by 5 bases and J by 0 bases, and 8 bases separated the two germline ends. Germline V gives CDR1 SGHTA, CDR2 FQGNSA.